This record looks at one TCR beta chain sequence and its context. These data belong to a study of identical twins. The CDR3 has 15 residues. CDR1 MNHEY and CDR2 SVGEGT come from the germline V gene. Germline trimming cut 2 bases from V and 3 bases from J; bases unmatched to any gene: 4. MiXCR, run by TCRdb on the 5' RACE reads, gives a single entry per CDR3 protein. The sample has hundreds of thousands of distinct CDR3 sequences; 18% are singletons. These data also formed part of another study, on T cells expressing NK-cell markers. That investigation notes: Sequencing covered eight donors, seven HCMV-seropositive and one seronegative.

The material sequenced was PBMCs. The rearrangement links TRBV6-2 or TRBV6-3 to TRBJ1-5; 7 bases map to TRBD1. The origin of this receptor is a woman younger than 30 in good health. CDR3 in DNA: TGTGCCAGCAGTTACAGGGGACAGAACAATCAGCCCCAGCATTTT. Translated: CASSYRGQNNQPQHF.